This TCR beta chain stems from a study of blood T cell repertoires in COVID-19. As handled by the study authors: The assay estimated nucleated cells by amplifying reference gene primers. This table comes from immunoSEQ multiplex PCR, and its TCRdb copy is limited to in-frame clones, with some not included. That table gives V, J and clone size, and the DNA gave D and trimming. The table shows 150,000 to 200,000 clones, with about 88% occurring only once. Participants, roughly 18 to 90 years old, spanned about 26 US areas. The CDR3 is made up of 15 amino acids. The germline V gene has CDR1 SGHTA and CDR2 FQGTGA. The V segment lost 7 bases and the J segment 4 bases; nucleotides outside the gene matches: 9.

The sequenced sample consisted of PBMCs or T cells enriched from blood (not recorded which). The chain employs TRBV7-3 and TRBJ2-1; 8 nucleotides align to TRBD2. The clonotype was recovered from a woman aged 45-65 years who had recovered from COVID-19. In nucleotides, the CDR3 is TGTGCCAGCAACACCTCGGGACTAGGGTACAATGAGCAGTTCTTC. As protein: CASNTSGLGYNEQFF.